This record looks at one T cell receptor (beta chain) sequence and its context. Its matching antigen is unknown. The sample is drawn from a study of cytomegalovirus exposure and HLA in healthy donors. PCR was performed using 60 Vbeta and 13 Jbeta primers. Using immunoSEQ multiplex PCR, the repertoire was profiled, and TCRdb retains in-frame clones only, with some absent. The sample contains roughly 200,000 clones, 9.5% to 15% of which appear only once. Healthy donors of bone marrow made up the group. General study findings and limits: Excluded: some indistinguishable V segments such as TRBV6-2 and TRBV6-3. In a later analysis, at a false discovery rate of 0.05, 16,951 TCR beta sequences were associated with HLA alleles. A missense DCLRE1C variant was associated with V- and J-gene trimming of TCR beta chains in a later analysis, and an independent cohort replicated the association.

The CDR3 consists of 15 residues. Germline loops: CDR1 MNHNY, CDR2 SVGAGI (reference sequence). V was clipped by 2 bases and J by 9 bases; unmatched bases: 7. Material for sequencing was PBMCs. The TCR sequence derives from a man aged 45-65 years in good health and CMV-seropositive. V usage is TRBV6-6 and J usage is TRBJ1-6, with 7 nucleotides matching TRBD1. CDR3 protein: CASSYDRAEGSPLHF. The CDR3, as DNA: TGTGCCAGCAGTTACGACAGGGCTGAGGGTTCACCCCTCCACTTT.